This T cell receptor beta chain was profiled in a study of T cell repertoires in cytomegalovirus infection. TCRdb ran MiXCR on the reads and lists one entry per CDR3 protein. The sample shows about 190,000 distinct CDR3 sequences, 28% of them seen only once. The trim removed 3 bases at V and 8 bases at J, leaving 5 bases unmatched. CDR3 length equals 13 residues. Per the germline V gene, CDR1 is MNHEY and CDR2 is SVGAGI. V is TRBV6-5 and J is TRBJ1-1; 8 bases are a match to TRBD1. The receptor comes from a human donor in good health (CMV status not recorded). Some clones in this sample may be carry-over from other donors' samples. The specimen sequenced was PBMCs. The CDR3 here is CASSYLTGEEAFF. DNA of the CDR3: TGTGCCAGCAGTTATCTGACAGGGGAAGAAGCTTTCTTT.